These 31 T cell receptor beta chains were sequenced from one sample in a study of blood T cell repertoires in COVID-19. Method: immunoSEQ multiplex PCR; TCRdb's copy keeps in-frame clones and lacks some. Here the sample spans approximately 100,000 clones, around 89% being singletons. The sample consisted of peripheral blood. These receptors came from a woman in her fifties or sixties with acute or convalescent COVID-19.

The V gene is TRBV9, the J gene TRBJ2-1; D not resolved. The CDR3 runs to 15 residues. Germline V lookup: CDR1 SGDLS, CDR2 YYNGEE. V lost 0 bases, J lost 3 bases, and 10 bases lay in between. The CDR3 protein is CASSVDAAFYNEQFF. The DNA of the CDR3 is TGTGCCAGCAGCGTAGATGCGGCCTTCTACAATGAGCAGTTCTTC.

This chain joins TRBV5-4 and TRBJ1-6, with TRBD1 matching 7 bases. V shed 5 bases and J 9 bases; nucleotides not matched to a gene: 8. CDR1 is SGHNT and CDR2 is YYREEE in the germline V gene (reference sequence). The CDR3 is 14 residues long. The CDR3 DNA follows: TGTGCCAGCAGGTCCGGGACAGTAGGTTCACCCCTCCACTTT. It encodes CASRSGTVGSPLHF.

The CDR3 sequence is CASSQDTSSLSIQYF. The CDR3 DNA sequence: TGTGCCAGCAGCCAAGATACCTCGTCCCTAAGCATTCAGTACTTC. The chain links TRBV3-1 (or the pseudogene TRBV3-2) to TRBJ2-4; D is uncertain. Trimming stripped 0 bases from V and 9 bases from J, with 15 bases between. The CDR3 contains 15 residues. Germline V gene sequence: CDR1 LGHDT, CDR2 YNNKEL (reference sequence).

The chain couples TRBV9 to TRBJ2-7; no firm D call. The V end lost 0 bases, the J end lost 3 bases, and 10 bases lay between the germline ends. The CDR3 length is 14 residues. CDR1 is SGDLS and CDR2 is YYNGEE in the germline V gene. CDR3 bases: TGTGCCAGCAGCGTAGGCAGTGAGGTCTACGAGCAGTACTTC. Its translation is CASSVGSEVYEQYF.

The V gene is TRBV5-1, the J gene TRBJ1-1; the D gene is possibly TRBD1 (6 bases). The CDR3 runs 14 residues. Germline V CDR1 and CDR2: SGHRS, YFSETQ. Trimming cost V 5 bases and J 1 base, with 12 bases left between them. CDR3: CASRSDSANTEAFF. DNA of the CDR3: TGCGCCAGCAGATCGGACAGCGCGAACACTGAAGCTTTCTTT.

This chain links TRBV2 with TRBJ1-6, with 9 bases matching TRBD1. The CDR3 is 14 residues long. V lost 4 bases, J lost 8 bases, and 3 bases stayed unmatched. Germline V gives CDR1 SNHLY, CDR2 FYNNEI. CDR3 DNA: TGTGCCAGCAGTGCCTGGGACAGGGATTCACCCCTCCACTTT. This codes for CASSAWDRDSPLHF.

The chain links TRBV9 to TRBJ2-1; the D is unclear. Germline CDR1 is SGDLS and CDR2 is YYNGEE. V shed 0 bases and J shed 4 bases, with 5 bases lying between them. The CDR3 contains 13 residues. The CDR3: CASSVGTYNEQFF. The CDR3 bases are TGTGCCAGCAGCGTAGGAACATACAATGAGCAGTTCTTC.

Written as DNA, the CDR3 is TGTGCCAGCAGCTTGTTTGCGGGGGAAAGCACAGATACGCAGTATTTT. Its translation: CASSLFAGESTDTQYF. The rearrangement joins TRBV5-4 to TRBJ2-3; 7 bases line up with TRBD2. The V segment lost 1 base and the J segment 0 bases; nucleotides outside the gene matches: 5. Germline V gene lookup returns CDR1 SGHNT and CDR2 YYREEE (reference sequence). This CDR3 is built from 16 residues.

Points on this clone: One end of the junction fails to match germline, which may point to a read error. The chain recombines TRBV11-1 with TRBJ2-7, with 7 bases aligning to TRBD1. In germline, CDR1 is SGHAT, CDR2 FQDESV (reference sequence). This CDR3 comprises 14 residues. The CDR3 coding sequence is TGTGCCAGCAGCCTAGCTACAGGGGCCGACGAGCAGTACTTC. It codes for CASSLATGADEQYF. Full variable domain (missing parts from reference TRBV11-1 and TRBJ2-7): EAEVAQSPRYKITEKSQAVAFWCDPISGHATLYWYRQILGQGPELLVQFQDESVVDDSQLPKDRFSAERLKGVDSTLKIQPAELGDSAMYLCASSLATGADEQYFGPGTRLTVT.

This clone was seen only once. The chain joins TRBV28 to TRBJ1-2, with 7 positions matching TRBD1. J was trimmed by 4 bases and V by 5 bases; bases with no gene match: 4. Germline assignment: CDR1 MDHEN and CDR2 SYDVKM. The CDR3 totals 13 residues. CDR3 in amino acids: CASSEGQSYGYTF. DNA of the CDR3: TGTGCCAGCAGTGAGGGACAGAGCTATGGCTACACCTTC.

Comments on this clone: Other nucleotide sequences in the sample specify the same CDR3. As DNA, the CDR3 is TGTGCCAGCAGCCAAGATTGGCGGGGACAAGAGACCCAGTACTTC. Its protein product is CASSQDWRGQETQYF. The chain employs TRBV3-1 (or the pseudogene TRBV3-2) and TRBJ2-5; tentatively, D is TRBD2 (6 bases). The V and J ends lost 0 bases and 2 bases respectively, with 10 bases between them. The CDR3 totals 15 residues. Germline V gene sequence: CDR1 LGHDT, CDR2 YNNKEL (reference sequence).

The rearrangement uses TRBV3-1 (or the pseudogene TRBV3-2) and TRBJ2-2, with unresolved D. CDR1 is LGHDT and CDR2 is YNNKEL in the germline V gene (reference sequence). The CDR3 totals 14 residues. The ends were cut back, 6 bases at V and 6 bases at J, with 14 bases in the middle. The CDR3 DNA reads TGTGCCAGCAGGACCAGCAGCGCCGCCGGGGAGCTGTTTTTT. It encodes CASRTSSAAGELFF.

The rearrangement uses TRBV19 and TRBJ1-2, with unresolved D. Germline CDR1 and CDR2: LNHDA and SQIVND (reference sequence). This CDR3 is 14 amino acids long. Trimming removed 2 bases at V and 0 bases at J, with 7 bases between. The CDR3 is CASSIRSSNYGYTF. CDR3 DNA: TGTGCCAGTAGTATACGGTCATCTAACTATGGCTACACCTTC. The full variable domain, rest sourced from reference TRBV19 and TRBJ1-2, is DGGITQSPKYLFRKEGQNVTLSCEQNLNHDAMYWYRQDPGQGLRLIYYSQIVNDFQKGDIAEGYSVSREKKESFPLTVTSAQKNPTAFYLCASSIRSSNYGYTFGSGTRLTVV.

The CDR3 nucleotides read TGTGCCAGCTCACCACTAGTGGGAGGTGAGGCCCACAATGAGCAGTTCTTC. Encoded protein: CASSPLVGGEAHNEQFF. This chain connects TRBV18 to TRBJ2-1, with D possibly matching TRBD2 (6 bases). The CDR3 has 17 residues. Trimming cost V 1 base and J 5 bases, with 18 bases left between them. Germline lookup yields CDR1 KGHSH and CDR2 LQKENI.

This sequence joins TRBV11-2 and TRBJ1-2; 7 nucleotides agree with TRBD1. Looked up from germline, CDR1 is SGHAT and CDR2 is FQNNGV. This CDR3 contains 13 residues. The V and J ends lost 5 bases and 8 bases, in that order; junction bases with no gene match: 8. The CDR3 loop reads CASSRDRNYGYTF. CDR3 sequence (DNA): TGTGCCAGCAGCCGGGACAGAAATTACGGCTACACCTTC. The entire variable domain, with the rest obtained from reference TRBV11-2 and TRBJ1-2, is as follows: EAGVAQSPRYKIIEKRQSVAFWCNPISGHATLYWYQQILGQGPKLLIQFQNNGVVDDSQLPKDRFSAERLKGVDSTLKIQPAKLEDSAVYLCASSRDRNYGYTFGSGTRLTVV.

This clone is medium-sized (0.01 to 0.1%) within its sample. The rearrangement links TRBV6-4 to TRBJ2-1; the D gene is possibly TRBD2 (6 bases). The V and J ends lost 7 bases and 0 bases respectively, with 16 bases between them. Germline CDR1 is MRHNA and CDR2 is SNTAGT. CDR3 length equals 16 residues. CDR3 in amino acids: CASKADSGDSYNEQFF. Written as DNA, the CDR3 is TGTGCCAGCAAGGCGGATAGCGGAGACTCCTACAATGAGCAGTTCTTC.

A single count supports this clone. This chain joins TRBV19 and TRBJ2-1; TRBD1 aligns across 7 bases. The CDR3 has 15 amino acids. In germline, CDR1 is LNHDA, CDR2 SQIVND (reference sequence). V lost 2 bases, J lost 6 bases, and 7 bases stayed unmatched. The CDR3 bases are TGTGCCAGTAGTATAAGAAGGGACAGCGGCAATGAGCAGTTCTTC. This codes for CASSIRRDSGNEQFF.

The V and J genes are TRBV10-3 and TRBJ2-7; the match to TRBD2 covers 14 bases. The germline V gene encodes CDR1 ENHRY and CDR2 SYGVKD. The length of the CDR3 is 16 residues. V shed 6 bases and J 9 bases; nucleotides not matched to a gene: 13. The CDR3 DNA is TGTGCCATCAGCCCCGGGGCGACTAGCGGGAGGGCCCGGCAGTACGTC. Amino acids: CAISPGATSGRARQYV.

The CDR3 loop is CASSHGQANTEAFF. The CDR3 DNA reads as TGCGCCAGCAGCCATGGACAGGCGAACACTGAAGCTTTCTTT. The V gene is TRBV5-1, the J gene TRBJ1-1; TRBD1 matches at 7 bases. This CDR3 spans 14 amino acids. Looked up from germline, CDR1 is SGHRS and CDR2 is YFSETQ. The ends lost 4 bases at V and 1 base at J; junction bases unmatched: 4.

This chain connects TRBV5-1 to TRBJ2-3, with 7 positions matching TRBD1. Germline CDR1 SGHRS, CDR2 YFSETQ. This CDR3 contains 15 residues. Unmatched junction bases numbered 4, after V lost 0 bases and J lost 3 bases. The CDR3 DNA sequence: TGCGCCAGCAGCTTGGCCGACAGGGCAACAGATACGCAGTATTTT. It specifies CASSLADRATDTQYF.

The chain uses TRBV15 and TRBJ1-2, with TRBD1 as a possible D gene (5 bases). Germline V lookup: CDR1 LNHNV, CDR2 YYDKDF (reference sequence). V shed 0 bases and J shed 7 bases, with 18 bases lying between them. This CDR3 is built from 16 residues. CDR3 coding DNA: TGTGCCACCAGCAGAGATACCGCAGGGATACTTACTGGCTACACCTTC. The encoded protein is CATSRDTAGILTGYTF.

CDR3 protein: CASSSGRPLYEQFF. CDR3 coding DNA: TGTGCCAGTAGTAGCGGGAGGCCTCTCTATGAGCAGTTCTTC. J is TRBJ2-1 and V is TRBV19; the match to TRBD2 covers 8 bases. V shed 4 bases and J 8 bases; nucleotides not matched to a gene: 7. Germline V gene sequence: CDR1 LNHDA, CDR2 SQIVND (reference sequence). There are 14 residues in the CDR3.

The rearrangement uses TRBV19 and TRBJ2-2; TRBD2 matches at 8 bases. V trimming: 7 bases; J trimming: 5 bases; junction bases outside the gene matches: 6. The length of the CDR3 is 14 residues. Germline V gene lookup returns CDR1 LNHDA and CDR2 SQIVND (reference sequence). CDR3: CASTKAGATGELFF. The CDR3 DNA reads TGTGCCAGTACCAAAGCGGGGGCGACCGGGGAGCTGTTTTTT.

V usage is TRBV5-1 and J usage is TRBJ1-1; tentative D call: TRBD1 (5 bases). The ends were cut back, 0 bases at V and 6 bases at J, with 12 bases in the middle. CDR1 is SGHRS, CDR2 YFSETQ, per germline. The CDR3 consists of 14 residues. CDR3 sequence: CASSLAQAGPEAFF. In nucleotides, the CDR3 is TGCGCCAGCAGCTTGGCACAGGCGGGGCCTGAAGCTTTCTTT.

The table lists this clone with a few counts. The V gene is TRBV6-2 or TRBV6-3, the J gene TRBJ1-1; unclear D gene. Trimming took off 2 bases at V and 8 bases at J, with 6 bases between the two ends. Looked up from germline, CDR1 is MNHEY and CDR2 is SVGEGT. This CDR3 spans 11 amino acids. CDR3 sequence reads: CASSYPSEAFF. The CDR3 bases are TGTGCCAGCAGTTACCCCTCGGAAGCTTTCTTT.

The rearrangement joins TRBV3-1 (or the pseudogene TRBV3-2) to TRBJ1-1, with D perhaps matching TRBD1 (6 bases). This CDR3 spans 14 amino acids. Germline-derived CDR1 and CDR2 are LGHDT and YNNKEL (reference sequence). The V end was cut by 1 base, the J end by 2 bases, with 8 bases between. The chain's CDR3 is CASSQGTANTEAFF. CDR3 bases: TGTGCCAGCAGCCAAGGGACAGCTAACACTGAAGCTTTCTTT.

The V and J genes are TRBV5-4 and TRBJ1-4; D remains ambiguous. Trimming removed 3 bases from V and 4 bases from J, with 7 bases in between. The CDR3 consists of 13 residues. Germline V CDR1 and CDR2: SGHNT, YYREEE (reference sequence). In DNA form, the CDR3 reads TGTGCCAGCAGCTGGCAACGTAATGAAAAACTGTTTTTT. Translated: CASSWQRNEKLFF.

This chain links TRBV7-3 with TRBJ2-3; D is possibly TRBD2 (5 bases). Germline V gene sequence: CDR1 SGHTA, CDR2 FQGTGA. The CDR3 loop spans 13 amino acids. The germline V and J ends were trimmed by 2 bases and 4 bases, with 7 bases remaining between them. The DNA of the CDR3 is TGTGCCAGCAGCTTACCGGGATCAGATACGCAGTATTTT. It codes for CASSLPGSDTQYF.

This clone was recorded a few times. The V gene is TRBV19, the J gene TRBJ1-2, with TRBD1 as a possible D gene (6 bases). CDR3 length: 13 amino acids. Germline CDR1 reads LNHDA; CDR2 reads SQIVND (reference sequence). The V gene lost 6 bases and the J gene lost 3 bases, with 11 bases spanning the gap. The CDR3 DNA sequence: TGTGCCAGTAGCCAGGACAGAGACTATGGCTACACCTTC. This encodes CASSQDRDYGYTF.

This clone was observed once. In DNA, the CDR3 is TGTGCCAGTAGTCTTCGGACAGGGGGGAAGGACGAGCAGTACTTC. Protein product: CASSLRTGGKDEQYF. This chain links TRBV19 with TRBJ2-7, with 10 bases identical to TRBD1. The CDR3 extends over 15 amino acids. Germline V lookup: CDR1 LNHDA, CDR2 SQIVND (reference sequence). Unmatched junction bases numbered 9, after V lost 5 bases and J lost 5 bases. Full variable domain (rest looked up from reference TRBV19 and TRBJ2-7): DGGITQSPKYLFRKEGQNVTLSCEQNLNHDAMYWYRQDPGQGLRLIYYSQIVNDFQKGDIAEGYSVSREKKESFPLTVTSAQKNPTAFYLCASSLRTGGKDEQYFGPGTRLTVT.

This rearrangement joins TRBV3-1 (or the pseudogene TRBV3-2) to TRBJ1-1; D gene uncertain. This CDR3 is 13 amino acids long. Germline assignment: CDR1 LGHDT and CDR2 YNNKEL (reference sequence). V was pared by 4 bases and J by 5 bases, with 11 bases between. CDR3 loop: CASSLPGRTEAFF. The CDR3 bases are TGTGCCAGCAGCCTCCCGGGAAGGACTGAAGCTTTCTTT.